One and the same sample provided the 19 T cell receptor beta chains below, sequenced in a study of T-cell memory formation after mild COVID-19. One entry per CDR3 protein, called by TCRdb with MiXCR from the 5' RACE reads. The table includes about 470,000 distinct CDR3 sequences, about 23% detected once. Specimen: PBMCs or a T cell subset sorted from them (not recorded which). The receptors come from an adult woman who had mild COVID-19 (a few samples of this study predate the infection). Cell type and time point are not known.

This sequence joins TRBV30 and TRBJ1-5; a possible D gene is TRBD1 (6 bases). The germline CDR1 and CDR2 sequences are GTSNPN and SVGIG (reference sequence). This CDR3 is 14 amino acids long. The ends were cut back, 2 bases at V and 4 bases at J, with 12 bases in the middle. Here the CDR3 DNA reads TGTGCCTGGAGTCAGCTAGGGGGGAATCAGCCCCAGCATTTT. It yields the protein CAWSQLGGNQPQHF.

The rearrangement uses TRBV14 and TRBJ2-2; D gene ambiguous. Germline loops: CDR1 SGHDN, CDR2 FVKESK. The V gene lost 6 bases and the J gene lost 0 bases, with 8 bases spanning the gap. This CDR3 region has 14 residues. The CDR3 DNA reads as TGTGCCAGCAGTACCTATGCGAACACCGGGGAGCTGTTTTTT. Its protein product is CASSTYANTGELFF.

The V gene is TRBV6-6, the J gene TRBJ2-2, with 9 bases matching TRBD2. CDR3 length: 16 amino acids. Germline assignment: CDR1 MNHNY and CDR2 SVGAGI (reference sequence). The V gene end was trimmed by 3 bases and the J gene end by 4 bases; junction bases not matched to a gene: 6. CDR3 DNA: TGTGCCAGCAGTTATCTTGCGGGAGGGCCCACCGGGGAGCTGTTTTTT. It codes for CASSYLAGGPTGELFF.

The J gene is TRBJ2-1, the V gene TRBV11-2; no firm D call. The V gene lost 2 bases and the J gene lost 9 bases, with 8 bases spanning the gap. CDR1 is SGHAT, CDR2 FQNNGV, per germline. The CDR3 spans 12 residues. The DNA for the CDR3 is TGTGCCAGCAGCTTACCGCCGGGTGAGCAGTTCTTC. Amino acid sequence: CASSLPPGEQFF.

This clonotype was counted between two and nine times. The DNA for the CDR3 is TGCGCCAGCAGCTTCGGGACTGTCTTTACCTACGAGCAGTACTTC. Amino acid sequence: CASSFGTVFTYEQYF. The chain has TRBV5-1 and TRBJ2-7, with D perhaps TRBD2 (6 bases). Trimming removed 2 bases from V and 2 bases from J, with 14 bases in between. Germline CDR1 and CDR2: SGHRS and YFSETQ. The length of the CDR3 is 15 residues.

This clonotype was seen a few times. The junction shows a germline mismatch at one end, possibly a read error. The chain couples TRBV20-1 to TRBJ2-7, with 13 bases aligning to TRBD2. Germline CDR1 is DFQATT and CDR2 is SNEGSKA (reference sequence). The CDR3 is 14 amino acids. CDR3 DNA sequence: TGCAGTTCTAGAGGGACTAGCGGGGCCCAAGAGCAGTACTTC. Its protein is CSSRGTSGAQEQYF.

This clonotype came up a few times. The chain recombines TRBV3-1 with TRBJ2-7; D ambiguous. The CDR3 totals 15 residues. CDR1 and CDR2 (germline): LGHDT, YNNKEL (reference sequence). Trimming removed 1 base from V and 0 bases from J, with 10 bases in between. The CDR3 DNA sequence: TGTGCCAGCAGCCAAGGCCTCTTGATCTCCTACGAGCAGTACTTC. Its translation: CASSQGLLISYEQYF.

The V call is TRBV7-3, the J call TRBJ2-1, with D uncertain. Germline V lookup: CDR1 SGHTA, CDR2 FQGTGA. The V gene lost 5 bases and the J gene lost 8 bases, with 16 bases spanning the gap. This CDR3 has 14 amino acids. The CDR3 DNA follows: TGTGCCAGCAGCCCCACGAGAGTTGCGCATGAGCAGTTCTTC. Protein product: CASSPTRVAHEQFF.

The CDR3 DNA follows: TGTGCCAGCTCACCAGGATCTGCGAACACTGAAGCTTTCTTT. Encoded protein: CASSPGSANTEAFF. The chain couples TRBV18 to TRBJ1-1; D is undetermined. From germline, CDR1 is KGHSH and CDR2 LQKENI. V was cut by 2 bases and J by 1 base, with 8 bases left in between. The CDR3 totals 14 residues.

This clonotype appeared a few times. The chain joins TRBV7-2 to TRBJ1-5, with D maybe TRBD1 (5 bases). The germline gives CDR1 SGHTA, CDR2 FQGNSA. The CDR3 has 15 amino acids. Between the trimmed V and J ends, which lost 1 base and 6 bases, there was a span of 13 bases. CDR3 protein: CASSLGNGRGQPQHF. CDR3 sequence (DNA): TGTGCCAGCAGCTTAGGTAACGGGAGGGGTCAGCCCCAGCATTTT.

The gene calls are TRBV4-2 and TRBJ2-7; D unclear. The CDR3 has 13 residues. Trimming cost V 1 base and J 0 bases, with 4 bases left between them. Germline V gene sequence: CDR1 LGHNA, CDR2 YNFKEQ. The CDR3 reads CASSQASSYEQYF. DNA for the CDR3: TGTGCCAGCAGCCAAGCTTCCTCCTACGAGCAGTACTTC.

The chain combines TRBV5-1 with TRBJ2-2; D unresolved. The germline CDR1 and CDR2 sequences are SGHRS and YFSETQ. Trimming pared 3 bases from V and 4 bases from J, leaving 16 bases between. The CDR3 has 16 residues. The CDR3 here is CASSSRAHGVTGELFF. The CDR3 DNA sequence: TGCGCCAGCAGCTCCCGGGCGCATGGGGTCACCGGGGAGCTGTTTTTT.

This clonotype was observed a handful of times. The chain joins TRBV29-1 to TRBJ1-3; D unclear. Per the germline V gene, CDR1 is SQVTM and CDR2 is ANQGSEA. V lost 8 bases and J lost 4, with 9 bases in between. This CDR3 comprises 11 residues. As DNA, the CDR3 is TGCAGCATCACCGGGGGAAACACCATATATTTT. Translation gives CSITGGNTIYF. Full variable domain (outside the CDR3, taken from reference TRBV29-1 and TRBJ1-3): SAVISQKPSRDICQRGTSLTIQCQVDSQVTMMFWYRQQPGQSLTLIATANQGSEATYESGFVIDKFPISRPNLTFSTLTVSNMSPEDSSIYLCSITGGNTIYFGEGSWLTVV.

The chain is built from TRBV12-3 or TRBV12-4 and TRBJ2-1, with unresolved D. CDR3 length equals 14 residues. V lost 2 bases, J lost 8 bases, and 13 bases lay in between. In nucleotides, the CDR3 is TGTGCCAGCAGTTTAATGGCCCCTCGAGATGAGCAGTTCTTC. This translates into CASSLMAPRDEQFF.

The chain carries TRBV3-1 and TRBJ1-3; perhaps TRBD1 as D (5 bases). Deletions cut 3 bases from V and 2 bases from J, with 11 bases between. The CDR3 covers 15 residues. Per the germline V gene, CDR1 is LGHDT and CDR2 is YNNKEL (reference sequence). The CDR3 sequence is CASSQGTYTGNTIYF. CDR3 nucleotides: TGTGCCAGCAGCCAGGGGACTTATACTGGAAACACCATATATTTT.

This clonotype was picked up one time. The chain employs TRBV7-8 and TRBJ1-2; no definite D call. CDR1 SGHVS and CDR2 FQNEAQ come from the germline V gene. V shed 0 bases and J shed 4 bases, with 9 bases lying between them. This CDR3 is 14 amino acids long. The CDR3 DNA reads as TGTGCCAGCAGCTTAGCATCCAGCACCTATGGCTACACCTTC. Translation gives CASSLASSTYGYTF.

CDR3 in DNA: TGCGCCAGCAGCCATCCGGACAGGGACGATGGCTACACCTTC. Protein product: CASSHPDRDDGYTF. The chain recombines TRBV4-1 with TRBJ1-2; 8 nucleotides align to TRBD1. The CDR3 loop spans 14 amino acids. After removal of 3 bases from V and 6 bases from J, the junction contained 6 bases not matched to a gene. Per the germline V gene, CDR1 is MGHRA and CDR2 is YSYEKL.

The rearrangement uses TRBV4-1 and TRBJ2-1; no firm D call. CDR1 and CDR2 (germline): MGHRA, YSYEKL. V was pared by 1 base and J by 5 bases, with 9 bases between. This CDR3 has 14 residues. CDR3 loop: CASSQGIANNEQFF. CDR3 bases: TGCGCCAGCAGCCAAGGTATTGCAAACAATGAGCAGTTCTTC.

This clonotype has only a few counts. This chain uses TRBV2 with TRBJ2-1; a weak D match, TRBD2 (5 bases). This CDR3 has 13 residues. V was shortened by 6 bases and J by 5 bases, with 11 bases between the two germline ends. The germline CDR1 and CDR2 sequences are SNHLY and FYNNEI. The CDR3 loop is CASSLTIDNEQFF. The DNA of the CDR3 is TGTGCCAGCAGCTTGACTATTGACAATGAGCAGTTCTTC.